The T cell receptor (beta chain) described here comes from a study of CD8 T cells in Susac syndrome. CD8+ and CD4+ T cells taken from blood had their TCR beta sequenced. Healthy donors were controls matched for age and sex. Germline CDR1 is DFQATT and CDR2 is SNEGSKA (reference sequence). This CDR3 spans 16 amino acids. V lost 1 base to trimming and J lost 0 bases; unmatched junction nucleotides: 4. RNA in amounts of about 0.45 to 1 ug was reverse transcribed with random hexamers. Across 54 Vbeta and 13 Jbeta, immunoSEQ multiplex PCR amplified TCR beta CDR3. Each CDR3 protein gets one entry after TCRdb re-called the immunoSEQ multiplex PCR reads with MiXCR. The sample includes 15,000 to 20,000 distinct CDR3 sequences, about 95% seen only once; the top ten take over 0.2%.

This clonotype was obtained from a human donor in good health. The sample comprised CD8+ T cells from PBMCs. The chain combines TRBV20-1 with TRBJ2-3; 10 bases are a match to TRBD2. The CDR3 reads CSARASGRGSTDTQYF. Here the CDR3 DNA reads TGCAGTGCTAGAGCTAGCGGGAGAGGTAGCACAGATACGCAGTATTTT.